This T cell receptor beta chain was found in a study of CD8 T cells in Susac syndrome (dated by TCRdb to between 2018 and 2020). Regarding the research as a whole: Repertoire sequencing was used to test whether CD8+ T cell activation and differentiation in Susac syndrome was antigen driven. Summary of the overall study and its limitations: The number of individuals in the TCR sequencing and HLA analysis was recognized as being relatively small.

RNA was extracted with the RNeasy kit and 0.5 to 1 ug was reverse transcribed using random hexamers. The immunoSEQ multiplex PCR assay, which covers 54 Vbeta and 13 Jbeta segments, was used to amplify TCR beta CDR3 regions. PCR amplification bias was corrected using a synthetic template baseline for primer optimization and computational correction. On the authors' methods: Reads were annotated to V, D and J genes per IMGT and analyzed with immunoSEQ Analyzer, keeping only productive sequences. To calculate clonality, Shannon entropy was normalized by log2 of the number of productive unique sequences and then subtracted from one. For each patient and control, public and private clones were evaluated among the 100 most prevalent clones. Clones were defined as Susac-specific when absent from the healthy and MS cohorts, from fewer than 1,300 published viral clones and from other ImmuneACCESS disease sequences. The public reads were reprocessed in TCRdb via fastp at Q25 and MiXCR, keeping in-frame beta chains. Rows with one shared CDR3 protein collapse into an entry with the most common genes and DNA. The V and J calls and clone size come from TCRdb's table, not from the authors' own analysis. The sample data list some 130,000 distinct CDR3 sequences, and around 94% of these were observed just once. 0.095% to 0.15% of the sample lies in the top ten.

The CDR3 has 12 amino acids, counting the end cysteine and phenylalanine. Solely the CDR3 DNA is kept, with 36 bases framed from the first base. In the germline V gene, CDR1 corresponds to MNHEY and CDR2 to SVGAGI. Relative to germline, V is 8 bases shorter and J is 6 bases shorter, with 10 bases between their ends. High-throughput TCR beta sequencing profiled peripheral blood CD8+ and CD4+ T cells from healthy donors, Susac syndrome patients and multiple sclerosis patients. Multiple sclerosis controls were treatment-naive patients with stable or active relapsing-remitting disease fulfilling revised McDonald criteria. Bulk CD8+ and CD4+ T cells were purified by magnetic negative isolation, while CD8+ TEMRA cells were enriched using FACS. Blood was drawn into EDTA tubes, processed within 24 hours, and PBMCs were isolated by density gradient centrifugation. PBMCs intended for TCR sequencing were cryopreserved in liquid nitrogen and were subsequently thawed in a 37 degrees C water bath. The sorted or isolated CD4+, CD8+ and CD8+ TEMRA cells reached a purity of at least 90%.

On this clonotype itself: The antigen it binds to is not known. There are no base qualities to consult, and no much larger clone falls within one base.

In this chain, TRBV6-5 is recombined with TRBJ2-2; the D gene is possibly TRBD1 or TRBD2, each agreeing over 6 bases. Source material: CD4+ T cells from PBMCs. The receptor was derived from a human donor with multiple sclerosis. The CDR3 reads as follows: CASVGGPGELFF. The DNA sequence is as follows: TGTGCCAGCGTGGGGGGCCCCGGGGAGCTGTTTTTT.